This TCR beta chain was sequenced during a study of blood T cell repertoires in COVID-19. The overall study: Both acute and convalescent COVID-19 samples were obtained from the United States, Italy and Spain. Sample material is recorded as cDNA or gDNA derived from T cells, B-cell-depleted T cells, or PBMCs.

This clone came up a few times. In the authors' methods: Researchers report that nucleated cell counts were estimated from reference gene primer amplification. TCRdb's table, derived via immunoSEQ multiplex PCR, lists solely in-frame clones and lacks some. D and trimming come from the DNA, and the V and J calls and clone size come from that table. This sample has more than 85,000 clones; roughly 85% occur once, and the top ten carry 15%. This sequence originates from an elderly woman with acute or convalescent COVID-19. Sample: peripheral blood.

The CDR3 bases are TGTGCCACCGCGGACCCGCGGGAAGCTAGCAGGACCCAGTACTTC. Translated: CATADPREASRTQYF. This sequence joins TRBV24-1 and TRBJ2-5, with D perhaps matching TRBD2 (6 bases). The length of the CDR3 is 15 residues. V was pared by 9 bases and J by 7 bases, with 23 bases between. The germline V gene encodes CDR1 KGHDR and CDR2 SFDVKD.